The sequence of this T cell receptor beta chain was determined in a study of blood T cell repertoires in COVID-19. Overall study context: COVID-19 samples from acute and convalescent phases originated in the United States, Italy and Spain. Sample material is recorded as cDNA or gDNA derived from T cells, B-cell-depleted T cells, or PBMCs.

V shed 3 bases and J 0 bases; nucleotides not matched to a gene: 3. The CDR3 spans 15 residues. Germline-derived CDR1 and CDR2 are SGHDT and YYEEEE. In the authors' methods: For nucleated cells, counts were estimated from reference gene primer amplification. Assay used: immunoSEQ multiplex PCR; TCRdb lists only in-frame clones, some missing. The D gene and trimming were derived from the DNA, and the V and J assignments and clone size from that table. The sample carries 95,000 to 150,000 clones, 86% recorded once. This receptor was taken from a human donor in a cohort sampled during active COVID-19. This sequence joins TRBV5-6 and TRBJ1-3; 7 nucleotides align to TRBD1. Sequencing used peripheral blood. The CDR3 here is CASSYRDSSGNTIYF. The DNA for the CDR3 is TGTGCCAGCAGCTACCGGGACAGCTCTGGAAACACCATATATTTT.